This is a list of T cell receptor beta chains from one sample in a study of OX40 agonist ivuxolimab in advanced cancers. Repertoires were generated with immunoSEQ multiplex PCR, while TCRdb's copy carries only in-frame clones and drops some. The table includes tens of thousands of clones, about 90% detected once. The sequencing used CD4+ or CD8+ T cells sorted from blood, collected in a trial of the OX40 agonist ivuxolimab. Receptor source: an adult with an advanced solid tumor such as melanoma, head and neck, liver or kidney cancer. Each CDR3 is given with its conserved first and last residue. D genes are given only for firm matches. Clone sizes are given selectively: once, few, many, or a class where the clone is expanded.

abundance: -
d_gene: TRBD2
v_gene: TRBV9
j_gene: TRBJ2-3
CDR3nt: TGTGCCAGCAGCCAGACTAGCGGGAGTCCAGATACGCAGTATTTT
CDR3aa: CASSQTSGSPDTQYF

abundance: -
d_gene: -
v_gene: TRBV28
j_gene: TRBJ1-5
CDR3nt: TGTGCCAGCAGTTTACCGCCAGGGAGGGGGGTCAATCAGCCCCAGCATTTT
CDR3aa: CASSLPPGRGVNQPQHF

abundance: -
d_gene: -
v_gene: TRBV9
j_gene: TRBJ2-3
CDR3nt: TGTGCCAGCAGCGTATGGGCGGGACTCGCCGAAGATACGCAGTATTTT
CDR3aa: CASSVWAGLAEDTQYF

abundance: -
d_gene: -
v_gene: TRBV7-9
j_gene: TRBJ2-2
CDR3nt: TGTGCCAGCAGCTCTAAGGGGTGGCGGGACTTTACCGGGGAGCTGTTTTTT
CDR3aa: CASSSKGWRDFTGELFF

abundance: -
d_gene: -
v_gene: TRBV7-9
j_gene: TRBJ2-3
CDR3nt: TGTGCCAGCAGCTTATATCATCTAGACAGGACGTTCACAGATACGCAGTATTTT
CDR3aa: CASSLYHLDRTFTDTQYF

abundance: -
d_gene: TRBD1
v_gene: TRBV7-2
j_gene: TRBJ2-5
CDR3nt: TGTGCCAGCAGCTTACCATGGGACAGGAATGAAGAGACCCAGTACTTC
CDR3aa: CASSLPWDRNEETQYF

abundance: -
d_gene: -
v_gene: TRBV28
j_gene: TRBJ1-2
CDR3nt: TGTGCCAGCACCAAACAGAACTATGGCTACACCTTC
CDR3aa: CASTKQNYGYTF

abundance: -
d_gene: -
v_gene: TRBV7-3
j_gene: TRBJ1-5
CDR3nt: TGTGCCAGCAGCTTAACAGGGATGGAGCCCCAGCATTTT
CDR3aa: CASSLTGMEPQHF

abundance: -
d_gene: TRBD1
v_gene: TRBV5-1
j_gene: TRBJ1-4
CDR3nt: TGCGCCAGCAGCTCAGGGACAGAAAGTGCAACTAATGAAAAACTGTTTTTT
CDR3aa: CASSSGTESATNEKLFF

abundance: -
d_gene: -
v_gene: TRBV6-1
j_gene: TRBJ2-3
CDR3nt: TGTGCCAGCCTCAGTGGACGTAGCACAGATACGCAGTATTTT
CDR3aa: CASLSGRSTDTQYF

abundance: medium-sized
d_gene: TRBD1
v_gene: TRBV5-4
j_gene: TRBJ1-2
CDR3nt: TGTGCCAGCAGCGCCGACAGGGTCTATGGCTACACCTTC
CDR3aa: CASSADRVYGYTF

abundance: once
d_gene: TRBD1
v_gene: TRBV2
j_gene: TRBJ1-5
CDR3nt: TGTGCCAGCAGTGTAGACAGGGGCAATCAGCCCCAGCATTTT
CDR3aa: CASSVDRGNQPQHF

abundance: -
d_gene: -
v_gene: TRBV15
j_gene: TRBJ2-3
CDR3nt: TGTGCCACCAGCAGTGGCATAAACTCAATTAGCACAGATACGCAGTATTTT
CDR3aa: CATSSGINSISTDTQYF

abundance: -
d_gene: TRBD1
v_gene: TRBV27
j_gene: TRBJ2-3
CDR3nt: TGTGCCAGCAGTTTACAGACAGGGAGTACGCAGTATTTT
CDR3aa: CASSLQTGSTQYF

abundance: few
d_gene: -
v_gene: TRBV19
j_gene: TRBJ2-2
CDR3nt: TGTGCCAGTAGACGGATGGGGGCGGACGGGGAGCTGTTTTTT
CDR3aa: CASRRMGADGELFF

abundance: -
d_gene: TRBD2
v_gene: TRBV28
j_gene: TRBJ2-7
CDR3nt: TGTGCCGCGGGAGGAGGGCCACTTTACGAGCAGTACTTC
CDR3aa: CAAGGGPLYEQYF

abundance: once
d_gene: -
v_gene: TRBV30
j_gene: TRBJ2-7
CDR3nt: TGTGCCTGGAGCCCAGGGCTCCACGAGCAGTACTTC
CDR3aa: CAWSPGLHEQYF

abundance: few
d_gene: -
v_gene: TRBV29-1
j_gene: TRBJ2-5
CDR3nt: TGCAGCGTTGTTAGGGTGGAGACCCAGTACTTC
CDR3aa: CSVVRVETQYF

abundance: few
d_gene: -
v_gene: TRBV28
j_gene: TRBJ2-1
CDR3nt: TGTGCCAGCAGTTCATACTACAATGAGCAGTTCTTC
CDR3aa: CASSSYYNEQFF

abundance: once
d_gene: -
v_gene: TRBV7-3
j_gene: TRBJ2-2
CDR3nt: TGTGCCAGCAGCGCTCAATCCAGGGGAGTCACCGGGGAGCTGTTTTTT
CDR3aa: CASSAQSRGVTGELFF

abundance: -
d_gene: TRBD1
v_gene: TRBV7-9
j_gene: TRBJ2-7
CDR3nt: TGTGCCAGCAGCTTAATGGGGACAGTCGGGGAGCAGTACTTC
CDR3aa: CASSLMGTVGEQYF

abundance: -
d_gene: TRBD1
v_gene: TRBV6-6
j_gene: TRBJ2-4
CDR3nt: TGTGCCAGCAGTTATAACCAGGGGGCGTCAAACATTCAGTACTTC
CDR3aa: CASSYNQGASNIQYF

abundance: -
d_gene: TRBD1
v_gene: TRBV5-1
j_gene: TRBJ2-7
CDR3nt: TGCGCCAGCAGCTTCGACAGGGGATCGCTCGGCGAGCAGTACTTC
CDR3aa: CASSFDRGSLGEQYF

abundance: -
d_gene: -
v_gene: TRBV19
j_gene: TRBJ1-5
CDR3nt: TGTGCCAGTAGTATAGCCAGGTTGGTAGGCAATCAGCCCCAGCATTTT
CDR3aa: CASSIARLVGNQPQHF

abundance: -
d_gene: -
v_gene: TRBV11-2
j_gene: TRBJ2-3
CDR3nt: TGTGCCAGCATCGCAGCGGATACGCAGTATTTT
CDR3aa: CASIAADTQYF

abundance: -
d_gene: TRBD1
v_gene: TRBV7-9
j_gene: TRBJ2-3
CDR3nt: TGTGCCACCGTCCGGGACAGGACTTCAGATACGCAGTATTTT
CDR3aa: CATVRDRTSDTQYF

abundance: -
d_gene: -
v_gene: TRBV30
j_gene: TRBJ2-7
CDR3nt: TGTGCCTGGAGCCCAGGGACCTACGAGCAGTACTTC
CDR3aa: CAWSPGTYEQYF

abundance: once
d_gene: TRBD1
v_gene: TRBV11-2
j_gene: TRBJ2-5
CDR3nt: TGTGCCAGCAGCTTATCCAGGACAGGGGCGGAGACCCAGTACTTC
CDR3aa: CASSLSRTGAETQYF

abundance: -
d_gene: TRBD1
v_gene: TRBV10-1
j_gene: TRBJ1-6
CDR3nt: TGCGCCAGCAGCCGGGACAGGGGCCAATCACCCCTCCACTTT
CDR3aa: CASSRDRGQSPLHF

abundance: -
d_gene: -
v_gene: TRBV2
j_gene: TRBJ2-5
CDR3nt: TGTGCCAGCAATAACTTGGGGGGAAGGGAGACCCAGTACTTC
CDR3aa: CASNNLGGRETQYF

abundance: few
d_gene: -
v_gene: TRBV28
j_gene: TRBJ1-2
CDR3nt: TGTGCCAGCAGTACCCCCCCGGCAGTACCCGCACACACCTTC
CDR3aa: CASSTPPAVPAHTF

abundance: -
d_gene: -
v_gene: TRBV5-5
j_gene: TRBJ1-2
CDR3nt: TGTGCCAGCAGCCCCGCACAGGACCCGTATGGCTACACCTTC
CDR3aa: CASSPAQDPYGYTF

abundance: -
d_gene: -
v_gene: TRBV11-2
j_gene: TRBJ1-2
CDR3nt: TGTGCCAGCAGCTTAGGCCAGACAGTACAGTATGGCTACACCTTC
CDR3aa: CASSLGQTVQYGYTF

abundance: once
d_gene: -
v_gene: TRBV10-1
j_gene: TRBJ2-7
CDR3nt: TGCGCCAGCAGTGAGTTTGGGAATCGGGCCTACGAGCAGTACTTC
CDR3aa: CASSEFGNRAYEQYF

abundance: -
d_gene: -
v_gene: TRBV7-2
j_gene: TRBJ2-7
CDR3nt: TGTGCCAGCAGCCAAGTCGGGAACGAGCAGTACTTC
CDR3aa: CASSQVGNEQYF

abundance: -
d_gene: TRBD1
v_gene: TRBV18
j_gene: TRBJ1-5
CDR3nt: TGTGCCAGCTCATCGGACCGACAGGGGAATCAGCCCCAGCATTTT
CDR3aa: CASSSDRQGNQPQHF

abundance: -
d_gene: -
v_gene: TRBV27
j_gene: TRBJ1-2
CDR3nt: TGTGCCAGCAGCCCTCGCGTGGGATATGGCTACACCTTC
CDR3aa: CASSPRVGYGYTF